Shown below are 10 T cell receptor beta chains from a single sample sequenced in a study of T cell responses to AZD1222 COVID-19 vaccine. This table comes from immunoSEQ multiplex PCR, and its TCRdb copy is limited to in-frame clones, with some not included. The sample carries approximately 150,000 clones, around 85% recorded once. Sequencing was performed on peripheral blood, taken 28 days after the second AZD1222 dose. The receptors shown here come from an adult who received the AZD1222 COVID-19 vaccine.

The chain employs TRBV6-5 and TRBJ2-7, with a tentative D call TRBD1 (6 bases). The CDR3 is 13 amino acids. The V gene's germline CDR1 is MNHEY and CDR2 SVGAGI. Trimming removed 6 bases from V and 4 bases from J, with 13 bases in between. As DNA, the CDR3 is TGTGCCAGCAGGTCGGGGCAGGGGTACGAGCAGTACTTC. It translates to CASRSGQGYEQYF.

The rearrangement links TRBV6-5 to TRBJ2-1, with D possibly TRBD2 on 7 matching bases. CDR1 is MNHEY, CDR2 SVGAGI, per germline. V was shortened by 8 bases and J by 8 bases, with 16 bases between the two germline ends. The CDR3 totals 13 residues. In DNA form, the CDR3 reads TGTGCCAGCTTAGGGGGGGGCCCCCATGAGCAGTTCTTC. Translating it yields CASLGGGPHEQFF.

The rearrangement uses TRBV9 and TRBJ2-1, with TRBD1 as a possible D gene (6 bases). Germline V gene data show CDR1 as SGDLS and CDR2 as YYNGEE. Trimming took 0 bases from V and 5 from J, leaving 12 bases between them. The CDR3 sequence is 15 residues long. DNA for the CDR3: TGTGCCAGCAGCGTAGAGGGGGACCGTCACAATGAGCAGTTCTTC. Amino acid sequence: CASSVEGDRHNEQFF.

V gene TRBV7-9 combines with J gene TRBJ1-1; no firm D call. Trimming removed 2 bases from V and 1 base from J, with 8 bases in between. The CDR3 contains 14 residues. CDR1 is SEHNR, CDR2 FQNEAQ, per germline (reference sequence). The CDR3 sequence: CASSLTGSNTEAFF. The CDR3 coding sequence is TGTGCCAGCAGCTTAACGGGATCGAACACTGAAGCTTTCTTT.

V gene TRBV27 combines with J gene TRBJ2-7; 9 bases map to TRBD2. The junction had 1 base not matched to a gene; V was cut back by 3 bases and J by 4 bases. Germline lookup yields CDR1 MNHEY and CDR2 SMNVEV (reference sequence). The CDR3 totals 13 residues. The CDR3 nucleotides are TGTGCCAGCAGTTTGCGGGGGGGGTACGAGCAGTACTTC. Translation gives CASSLRGGYEQYF.

The genes are TRBV12-3 or TRBV12-4 and TRBJ2-7; weak D call: TRBD2 (6 bases). Trimming removed 6 bases at V and 6 bases at J, with 15 bases between. This CDR3 comprises 13 residues. The CDR3 DNA reads as TGTGCCAGCAGCCCTAGCCGGGGAGGCGAGCAGTACTTC. This gives the protein CASSPSRGGEQYF.

This chain's CDR3 is CASSLPSTGSSTDTQYF. Here the CDR3 DNA reads TGTGCCAGCAGCTTGCCTTCGACAGGATCTAGCACAGATACGCAGTATTTT. The rearrangement uses TRBV7-8 and TRBJ2-3, with D maybe TRBD1 (6 bases). CDR3 length: 17 amino acids. Deletions cut 3 bases from V and 0 bases from J, with 16 bases between. Germline loops: CDR1 SGHVS, CDR2 FQNEAQ. Supplemented by reference TRBV7-8 and TRBJ2-3, the full variable domain reads GAGVSQSPRYKVAKRGQDVALRCDPISGHVSLFWYQQALGQGPEFLTYFQNEAQLDKSGLPSDRFFAERPEGSVSTLKIQRTQQEDSAVYLCASSLPSTGSSTDTQYFGPGTRLTVL.

The V gene is TRBV5-1, the J gene TRBJ2-7; 11 bases map to TRBD1. Germline V gene data show CDR1 as SGHRS and CDR2 as YFSETQ. This CDR3 spans 14 amino acids. V shed 4 bases, J shed 2 bases, and the junction held 2 bases outside the gene matches. The CDR3 sequence is CASSMGQGAYEQYF. The CDR3 DNA sequence: TGCGCCAGCAGCATGGGACAGGGGGCCTACGAGCAGTACTTC.

This clone occurred once. The chain has TRBV9 and TRBJ1-2, with D uncertain. With 3 bases removed from V and 4 bases from J, the gap between germline ends came to 16 bases. Germline V CDR1 and CDR2: SGDLS, YYNGEE. CDR3 length equals 15 residues. The CDR3 region has the DNA TGTGCCAGCAGCGATCTAGACAAGCTAGGCTATGGCTACACCTTC. Encoded protein: CASSDLDKLGYGYTF.

The V and J genes are TRBV7-6 and TRBJ1-1, with D uncertain. The V and J ends lost 1 base and 10 bases respectively, with 7 bases between them. The CDR3 totals 11 residues. Germline V CDR1 and CDR2: SGHVS, FNYEAQ. This chain's CDR3 is CASSLGSGAFF. Here the CDR3 DNA reads TGTGCCAGCAGCTTAGGGTCGGGAGCTTTCTTT. Filled out from reference TRBV7-6 and TRBJ1-1, the complete variable domain reads GAGVSQSPRYKVTKRGQDVALRCDPISGHVSLYWYRQALGQGPEFLTYFNYEAQQDKSGLPNDRFSAERPEGSISTLTIQRTEQRDSAMYRCASSLGSGAFFGQGTRLTVV.